This TCR beta chain was identified in a study of blood T cells in healthy people across ages. Germline CDR1 reads MNHNY; CDR2 reads SVGAGI (reference sequence). This CDR3 has 16 residues. Trimming shortened V by 0 bases and J by 1 base, and 9 bases separated the two germline ends. Alongside a J-beta primer mix, a sample-barcoded 5' primer served in a second PCR lasting about 7 to 11 cycles. TCRdb called the 5' RACE reads again in MiXCR, with one record for every CDR3 protein. The data show 750,000 to 950,000 distinct CDR3 sequences, roughly 24% seen once. These sequences were also reported in another study, on T cells of mothers and their children.

The source material was blood. This receptor was taken from a boy aged 10-17 years in good health. This chain joins TRBV6-6 and TRBJ1-4, with D unresolved. CDR3 protein: CASSYSAAGTNEKLFF. The CDR3 nucleotides read TGTGCCAGCAGTTACTCGGCGGCAGGAACTAATGAAAAACTGTTTTTT.